This is a list of T cell receptor beta chains from one sample in a study of CD8+ T cells in alopecia areata. Sequencing was performed with immunoSEQ multiplex PCR; in TCRdb, only in-frame clones are kept and a portion is missing. The sample yields 85,000 to 110,000 clones, roughly half seen once. The material sequenced was CD4+ T cells sorted from blood. These receptors were taken from a human donor in good health. The CDR3 runs from the conserved cysteine through the conserved F or W. The order of the fields is clone size, V gene, J gene, CDR3 protein. Only some rows state a clone size, as once, few, many or a class for expanded clones.

>NA|TRBV18|TRBJ2-5
CASSWTSGEETQYF
>NA|TRBV5-1|TRBJ2-7
CASSSGEVSVREQYF
>NA|TRBV7-2|TRBJ2-7
CASRGVSYEQYF
>NA|TRBV7-2|TRBJ2-5
CASSLAGLQETQYF
>NA|TRBV18|TRBJ1-2
CASSPTTSDSYGYTF
>NA|TRBV5-4|TRBJ1-6
CASSLGGSSANSPLHF
>NA|TRBV4-2|TRBJ1-6
CASSQGSVSYNSPLHF
>NA|TRBV7-9|TRBJ1-1
CASSFIPRVGGRNTEAFF
>NA|TRBV11-2|TRBJ2-7
CASSSLMRGGVYEQYF
>NA|TRBV6-6|TRBJ2-6
CASGRTDVSGANVLTF
>few|TRBV11-2|TRBJ1-1
CASSLRENTEAFF
>NA|TRBV6-1|TRBJ1-2
CASRSGTAYGYTF
>NA|TRBV2|TRBJ2-5
CASSSGQGGSTAQYF
>NA|TRBV7-9|TRBJ1-2
CASSSSTGGHGYTF
>NA|TRBV14|TRBJ1-2
CASSQGQNYGYTF
>NA|TRBV11-1|TRBJ2-5
CASSLTSGEQETQYF
>NA|TRBV5-1|TRBJ2-1
CASSNLAGAANEQFF
>NA|TRBV7-2|TRBJ2-7
CASSPLGQEQYF
>NA|TRBV29-1|TRBJ1-1
CSVEMRQGGTEAFF